Listed below are T cell receptor beta chains from one sample, sequenced in a study of blood T cell repertoires in COVID-19. Only in-frame clones appear in the TCRdb table, and some are missing; sequencing was by immunoSEQ multiplex PCR. Of more than 200,000 clones listed, about nine tenths were seen once; the top ten hold 4%. Sequenced: PBMCs or T cells enriched from blood (not recorded which). The origin of the receptors is a woman in her twenties or thirties with acute COVID-19. The CDR3 runs from the conserved cysteine through the conserved F or W. D genes are given only for firm matches. Some rows have no size entry. The others give once, few or many, or a class for an expanded clone.

D gene: TRBD1
J gene: TRBJ2-7
clone size: -
V gene: TRBV30
CDR3 DNA: TGTGCCTGGAGTGCCGACAGGGGGCTCTCCTACGAGCAGTACTTC
CDR3 protein: CAWSADRGLSYEQYF

D gene: -
J gene: TRBJ1-2
clone size: -
V gene: TRBV13
CDR3 DNA: TGTGCCAGCAGCCGAGACCAGGGTGATGGCTACACCTTC
CDR3 protein: CASSRDQGDGYTF

D gene: TRBD1
J gene: TRBJ2-7
clone size: -
V gene: TRBV4-1
CDR3 DNA: TGCGCCAGCAGCCCCCGGACAGGGAGTTACGAGCAGTACTTC
CDR3 protein: CASSPRTGSYEQYF

D gene: -
J gene: TRBJ1-1
clone size: -
V gene: TRBV27
CDR3 DNA: TGTGCCAGCAGTTTATCGAGACAGCCGAACACTGAAGCTTTCTTT
CDR3 protein: CASSLSRQPNTEAFF

D gene: -
J gene: TRBJ2-7
clone size: -
V gene: TRBV4-1
CDR3 DNA: TGCGCCAGCAGCCAAGATGTCCTACTCTCCTACGAGCAGTACTTC
CDR3 protein: CASSQDVLLSYEQYF

D gene: -
J gene: TRBJ1-1
clone size: -
V gene: TRBV6-5
CDR3 DNA: TGTGCCAGCAGACTAGGGGGCACTGAAGCTTTCTTT
CDR3 protein: CASRLGGTEAFF

D gene: TRBD1
J gene: TRBJ2-5
clone size: -
V gene: TRBV2
CDR3 DNA: TGTGCCAGCAAACCCGGGACAGGGCTCCATGAGACCCAGTACTTC
CDR3 protein: CASKPGTGLHETQYF

D gene: TRBD2
J gene: TRBJ2-2
clone size: -
V gene: TRBV18
CDR3 DNA: TGTGCCAGCTCACTCCAAGCGGGGCTAACGAACACCGGGGAGCTGTTTTTT
CDR3 protein: CASSLQAGLTNTGELFF

D gene: -
J gene: TRBJ1-4
clone size: once
V gene: TRBV3-1/TRBV3-2
CDR3 DNA: TGTGCCAGCAGCCTCCGACAGAGCTCTAATGAAAAACTGTTTTTT
CDR3 protein: CASSLRQSSNEKLFF

D gene: -
J gene: TRBJ1-5
clone size: -
V gene: TRBV6-5
CDR3 DNA: TGTGCCAGCAGTTACCAAGCTAGCAATCAGCCCCAGCATTTT
CDR3 protein: CASSYQASNQPQHF

D gene: -
J gene: TRBJ1-5
clone size: -
V gene: TRBV6-2/TRBV6-3
CDR3 DNA: TGTGCCAGCAGTTTGACAGGTGGTTGGCAGCCCCAGCATTTT
CDR3 protein: CASSLTGGWQPQHF

D gene: -
J gene: TRBJ2-7
clone size: -
V gene: TRBV6-1
CDR3 DNA: TGTGCCAGCAGTGAAGCGATCGGAAGAGGGGAGCAGTACTTC
CDR3 protein: CASSEAIGRGEQYF

D gene: -
J gene: TRBJ1-1
clone size: -
V gene: TRBV20-1
CDR3 DNA: TGCAGTGCTAGTTTACTACAGGCGCCTGAGACTGAAGCTTTCTTT
CDR3 protein: CSASLLQAPETEAFF

D gene: -
J gene: TRBJ1-1
clone size: -
V gene: TRBV30
CDR3 DNA: TGTGCCTGGAGGTATGCAGGGTTCACTGAAGCTTTCTTT
CDR3 protein: CAWRYAGFTEAFF

D gene: TRBD1
J gene: TRBJ1-6
clone size: -
V gene: TRBV4-1
CDR3 DNA: TGCGCCAGCAGCCAATGGACAGGGTACTATAATTCACCCCTCCACTTT
CDR3 protein: CASSQWTGYYNSPLHF

D gene: -
J gene: TRBJ2-7
clone size: -
V gene: TRBV12-3/TRBV12-4
CDR3 DNA: TGTGCCAGCAGTTTACGTCGGGCCTACGAGCAGTACTTC
CDR3 protein: CASSLRRAYEQYF

D gene: -
J gene: TRBJ1-1
clone size: once
V gene: TRBV4-3
CDR3 DNA: TGCGCCAGCAGCCAAGACCTCGTAGCTGAAGCTTTCTTT
CDR3 protein: CASSQDLVAEAFF

D gene: TRBD2
J gene: TRBJ2-3
clone size: -
V gene: TRBV3-1/TRBV3-2
CDR3 DNA: TGTGCCAGCAGAGATTTAAAATCAGCGGGACGCACAGATACGCAGTATTTT
CDR3 protein: CASRDLKSAGRTDTQYF

D gene: TRBD2
J gene: TRBJ2-5
clone size: -
V gene: TRBV19
CDR3 DNA: TGTGCCAGTAGTATTAGGGCGGGGGTCAGTGGGGAGACCCAGTACTTC
CDR3 protein: CASSIRAGVSGETQYF

D gene: -
J gene: TRBJ2-3
clone size: -
V gene: TRBV4-1
CDR3 DNA: TGCGCCAGCAGCTCACGGCGGGGAGTTGATACGCAGTATTTT
CDR3 protein: CASSSRRGVDTQYF

D gene: TRBD2
J gene: TRBJ2-2
clone size: once
V gene: TRBV19
CDR3 DNA: TGTGCCAGTAGCCCACTAGCGGGGGGGCGCGGGGAGCTGTTTTTT
CDR3 protein: CASSPLAGGRGELFF

D gene: TRBD2
J gene: TRBJ2-2
clone size: once
V gene: TRBV9
CDR3 DNA: TGTGCCAGCAGCGTAACTCGGACTAGCGGGGGATACGCGAACACCGGGGAGCTGTTTTTT
CDR3 protein: CASSVTRTSGGYANTGELFF

D gene: TRBD1
J gene: TRBJ1-6
clone size: -
V gene: TRBV28
CDR3 DNA: TGTGCCAGCAGTTTAACGGGACAGGGGAATTCACCCCTCCACTTT
CDR3 protein: CASSLTGQGNSPLHF

D gene: -
J gene: TRBJ1-6
clone size: -
V gene: TRBV3-1/TRBV3-2
CDR3 DNA: TGTGCCAGCAGCCAAGAAGGCGGCAGCCTTTCCTATAATTCACCCCTCCACTTT
CDR3 protein: CASSQEGGSLSYNSPLHF

D gene: TRBD1
J gene: TRBJ1-1
clone size: -
V gene: TRBV10-3
CDR3 DNA: TGTGCCATCAGTGAAGGGGGCGCCGACACTGAAGCTTTCTTT
CDR3 protein: CAISEGGADTEAFF

D gene: TRBD2
J gene: TRBJ2-3
clone size: once
V gene: TRBV7-3
CDR3 DNA: TGTGCCAGCAGCCCCCTAGCGGCTCTTTTCGATACGCAGTATTTT
CDR3 protein: CASSPLAALFDTQYF

D gene: -
J gene: TRBJ1-1
clone size: -
V gene: TRBV3-1/TRBV3-2
CDR3 DNA: TGTGCCAGCAGCCAAGATTTACAGGCCGACGCTTTCTTT
CDR3 protein: CASSQDLQADAFF

D gene: -
J gene: TRBJ1-1
clone size: -
V gene: TRBV5-4
CDR3 DNA: TGTGCCAGCAGCTTGGAGGATGTACAGGGTGAAGCTTTCTTT
CDR3 protein: CASSLEDVQGEAFF

D gene: -
J gene: TRBJ1-1
clone size: -
V gene: TRBV6-5
CDR3 DNA: TGTGCCAGCAGTTACTCGAGGGGGATGAACACTGAAGCTTTCTTT
CDR3 protein: CASSYSRGMNTEAFF

D gene: TRBD1
J gene: TRBJ1-5
clone size: -
V gene: TRBV27
CDR3 DNA: TGTGCCAGCATTGATTTGACAGGGCGACATTTT
CDR3 protein: CASIDLTGRHF

D gene: -
J gene: TRBJ2-7
clone size: -
V gene: TRBV29-1
CDR3 DNA: TGCAGCGTTGAAGTCAGGGCCGAGCAGTACTTC
CDR3 protein: CSVEVRAEQYF

D gene: TRBD2
J gene: TRBJ2-5
clone size: -
V gene: TRBV18
CDR3 DNA: TGTGCCAGCTCACCATATAACCCGCGGGGGGAGACCCAGTACTTC
CDR3 protein: CASSPYNPRGETQYF

D gene: -
J gene: TRBJ1-1
clone size: few
V gene: TRBV2
CDR3 DNA: TGTGCCAGCCTTCCAGGGGCCTATCTGACTGAAGCTTTCTTT
CDR3 protein: CASLPGAYLTEAFF